These 8 T cell receptor beta chains were sequenced from one sample in a study of cytomegalovirus exposure and HLA in healthy donors. PCR primers comprised 60 Vbeta and 13 Jbeta primers. TCRdb's copy holds only in-frame clones and misses some; the assay was immunoSEQ multiplex PCR. The table records about 67,000 clones, around 89% of them present only once. Material: PBMCs. These receptors came from a woman in her 30s in good health and CMV-seropositive.

V is TRBV27 and J is TRBJ1-4; TRBD1 agrees at 9 bases. J was trimmed by 7 bases and V by 6 bases; bases with no gene match: 12. The CDR3 runs 16 residues. The germline V gene encodes CDR1 MNHEY and CDR2 SMNVEV (reference sequence). The CDR3 region has the DNA TGTGCCAGCAGCGAGATCATACAGGGGGCATCTGAAAAACTGTTTTTT. It encodes CASSEIIQGASEKLFF.

The chain joins TRBV28 to TRBJ1-5; the match to TRBD1 covers 8 bases. J lost 5 bases, V lost 6 bases, and 12 bases had no gene match. CDR3 length: 16 amino acids. Germline CDR1 reads MDHEN; CDR2 reads SYDVKM. For the CDR3, the DNA is TGTGCCAGCAGCCCACCCCCGGGACAGGCAGATCAGCCCCAGCATTTT. It translates to CASSPPPGQADQPQHF.

The J gene is TRBJ1-5, the V gene TRBV28, with unresolved D. Germline V CDR1 and CDR2: MDHEN, SYDVKM. The CDR3 sequence is 13 residues long. V lost 6 bases to trimming and J lost 2 bases, with 8 bases between them. The CDR3, as DNA: TGTGCCAGCAGCGGAGGAGGCAATCAGCCCCAGCATTTT. Amino acids: CASSGGGNQPQHF. Full variable domain (outside the CDR3, taken from reference TRBV28 and TRBJ1-5): DVKVTQSSRYLVKRTGEKVFLECVQDMDHENMFWYRQDPGLGLRLIYFSYDVKMKEKGDIPEGYSVSREKKERFSLILESASTNQTSMYLCASSGGGNQPQHFGDGTRLSIL.

This clone was recorded once. This sequence joins TRBV5-1 and TRBJ2-7; 7 positions match TRBD1. The V segment lost 3 bases and the J segment 2 bases; nucleotides outside the gene matches: 5. The CDR3 covers 14 residues. Germline-derived CDR1 and CDR2 are SGHRS and YFSETQ. The chain's CDR3 is CASSSKTGPYEQYF. The CDR3 nucleotides read TGCGCCAGCAGCTCGAAGACAGGGCCCTACGAGCAGTACTTC.

The V and J genes are TRBV7-9 and TRBJ1-1; 7 positions match TRBD1. The CDR3 length is 16 residues. Germline CDR1 and CDR2: SEHNR and FQNEAQ (reference sequence). Losses at the gene ends were 1 base for V and 4 bases for J; bases not matched to a gene: 9. This CDR3 reads CASSLEDRDRFTEAFF. In DNA form, the CDR3 reads TGTGCCAGCAGCTTAGAAGACAGGGACCGGTTCACTGAAGCTTTCTTT.

The V and J genes are TRBV5-4 and TRBJ2-1, with 11 bases aligning to TRBD2. This CDR3 is 15 amino acids long. CDR1 is SGHNT and CDR2 is YYREEE in the germline V gene (reference sequence). Trimming removed 0 bases from V and 9 bases from J; junction bases left unmatched: 5. The DNA for the CDR3 is TGTGCCAGCAGCTTGGTACTAGCGGGAGCTACTGAGCAGTTCTTC. Residues: CASSLVLAGATEQFF.

The chain uses TRBV30 and TRBJ2-2, with a weak D call TRBD2 (5 bases). Between the trimmed V and J ends, which lost 3 bases and 5 bases, there was a span of 13 bases. Germline V gives CDR1 GTSNPN, CDR2 SVGIG (reference sequence). The CDR3 contains 14 residues. The CDR3 is CAWRPPGSTGELFF. The CDR3 nucleotides are TGTGCCTGGAGGCCCCCGGGGTCGACCGGGGAGCTGTTTTTT.

In this sample, this clone turned up once. This chain uses TRBV5-3 with TRBJ1-4, with D possibly TRBD1 on 5 matching bases. TRBV5-3 qualifies as an ORF whose function is uncertain. V lost 2 bases and J lost 7, with 24 bases in between. There are 18 residues in the CDR3. The CDR3 sequence is CARSFRPPPPIRGEKLFF. CDR3 bases: TGTGCCAGAAGCTTCCGCCCCCCACCGCCAATTAGGGGTGAAAAACTGTTTTTT.